Shown below are 3 T cell receptor beta chains from a single sample sequenced in a study of blood T cell repertoires in COVID-19 (dated by TCRdb to between 2020 and 2021). Libraries were constructed by the immunoSEQ multiplex PCR assay. In its TCRdb copy, this immuneACCESS table keeps in-frame sequences only and misses some clones. Where compared with another copy, unresolved V genes explain less than half of these, and the others have no known cause. The sample yields roughly 160,000 clones; around nine tenths were counted once. The top ten constitute under 13% of the sample. Sample: peripheral blood. These receptors were collected from a woman in her 70s with COVID-19, enrolled during active disease.

The chain is built from TRBV7-6 and TRBJ1-1; D unclear. Trimming left V 1 base short and J 1 base short, with 7 bases between. Germline CDR1 reads SGHVS; CDR2 reads FNYEAQ. The CDR3 extends over 14 amino acids. The CDR3 sequence: CASSLVPGNTEAFF. The CDR3 bases are TGTGCCAGCAGCTTAGTCCCAGGGAACACTGAAGCTTTCTTT.

The rearrangement uses TRBV6-5 and TRBJ1-3, with no clear D. CDR1 and CDR2 (germline): MNHEY, SVGAGI. V lost 10 bases, J lost 0 bases, and 16 bases lay in between. This CDR3 has 15 amino acids. As DNA, the CDR3 is TGTGCCACCCAACCCCCGGGAGTCTCTGGAAACACCATATATTTT. Encoded protein: CATQPPGVSGNTIYF.

The genes are TRBV25-1 and TRBJ1-6; 7 nucleotides align to TRBD1. The CDR3 spans 14 residues. Germline values: CDR1 MGHDK, CDR2 SYGVNS. Trimming at V came to 7 bases and at J to 6 bases, leaving 6 bases not matched to a gene. Here the CDR3 reads CASTQGVGNSPLHF. The CDR3 DNA reads TGTGCCAGCACCCAGGGGGTCGGTAATTCACCCCTCCACTTT.